This T cell receptor (beta chain) derives from a study of OX40 agonist ivuxolimab in advanced cancers. Study-level results: Partial responders dosed at 0.1-3.0 mg/kg displayed clonal expansion ranking among the lowest.

Comments on this clone: Its antigen is unknown.

Produced via immunoSEQ multiplex PCR; TCRdb's table is partial and in-frame only. The sample consists of 150,000 to 190,000 clones, 90% to 95% of them appearing once. Blood draws occurred at baseline, cycle 4 day 1, and cycle 7 day 1. In germline, CDR1 is SGHTA, CDR2 FQGNSA. This CDR3 spans 17 amino acids. The germline V and J ends were trimmed by 5 bases and 2 bases, with 19 bases remaining between them. This chain joins TRBV7-2 and TRBJ1-5, with D uncertain. This TCR came from an adult with an advanced solid tumor such as melanoma, head and neck, liver or kidney cancer. Sequenced here: CD4+ or CD8+ T cells sorted from blood, sampled in a trial of the OX40 agonist ivuxolimab. The CDR3 sequence: CASSLTSSGPRNQPQHF. The CDR3 coding sequence is TGTGCCAGCAGCCTCACATCGTCCGGGCCGCGCAATCAGCCCCAGCATTTT.